This TCR beta chain derives from a study of CD8+ T cells in alopecia areata. Germline values: CDR1 SEHNR, CDR2 FQNEAQ (reference sequence). J lost 5 bases, V lost 5 bases, and 7 bases had no gene match. This CDR3 spans 14 amino acids. Overall study findings and caveats: Greater clonality was observed in lesional scalp samples, especially alopecia totalis/universalis, versus normal scalp. Among the top 100, expanded CD8+ clones, as well as scalp clonality, were significantly decreased by tofacitinib. Sharing of TCR sequences between patients (possibly for HLA-related reasons) was less clear than in mice.

This sample's treatment: oral pan-JAK inhibitor, 5-10 mg twice daily. The researchers isolated CD4+ and CD8+ T cells from PBMCs by sorting. This clone was seen more than once but under ten times. Its antigen is as yet unknown. RNA extraction was followed by reverse transcription into cDNA, which acted as the sequencing template. Measured with immunoSEQ multiplex PCR; TCRdb has only the in-frame clones, and not every one. The sample carries 200,000 to 250,000 clones, 64% recorded once. The source material was CD4+ T cells sorted from blood, sampled at week 4, from a patient treated with tofacitinib. The clonotype originates from a human donor with alopecia areata. The chain couples TRBV7-9 to TRBJ1-2; 8 positions agree with TRBD1. The CDR3 region is CASSTGQGGYGYTF. The CDR3 DNA is TGTGCCAGCAGCACCGGACAGGGAGGTTATGGCTACACCTTC. Full variable domain (outside the CDR3, taken from reference TRBV7-9 and TRBJ1-2): DTGVSQNPRHKITKRGQNVTFRCDPISEHNRLYWYRQTLGQGPEFLTYFQNEAQLEKSRLLSDRFSAERPKGSFSTLEIQRTEQGDSAMYLCASSTGQGGYGYTFGSGTRLTVV.